These 6 T cell receptor beta chains came from one sample sequenced in a study of graft-versus-host responses after intestinal transplantation (dated by TCRdb to 2020 to 2022). Library preparation employed the immunoSEQ multiplex PCR assay. TCRdb holds this immuneACCESS table with in-frame rearrangements only. Some clones are missing; in checked studies, unresolved V genes explain under half, and the rest has no known cause. The sample table records more than 3,000 clones; over 90% of these occur just once. The ten top clones hold 1% to 1.5% of the sample. The specimen was PBMCs, collected 11 days after intestinal transplantation. The receptors come from a human patient who received an intestinal transplant, so some T cells may come from the graft donor.

The chain couples TRBV7-8 to TRBJ2-1, with TRBD1 matching over 9 bases. After removal of 6 bases from V and 9 bases from J, the junction contained 15 bases not matched to a gene. The germline V gene has CDR1 SGHVS and CDR2 FQNEAQ. The CDR3 covers 16 residues. The CDR3 loop reads CASSHEGGTGNGEQFF. CDR3 DNA sequence: TGTGCCAGCAGTCACGAAGGAGGGACAGGGAATGGTGAGCAGTTCTTC.

This clone is a singleton in its sample. Other DNA sequences in the sample encode the same CDR3. The V and J genes are TRBV27 and TRBJ2-7; TRBD1 matches 8 bases. Germline V gene data show CDR1 as MNHEY and CDR2 as SMNVEV (reference sequence). Trimming cost V 1 base and J 2 bases; bases outside gene matches: 1. The CDR3 length is 14 residues. The CDR3 loop is CASSLLGQAYEQYF. The CDR3 DNA reads TGTGCCAGCAGTTTATTGGGACAGGCCTACGAGCAGTACTTC.

The chain carries TRBV4-1 and TRBJ2-1; 8 nucleotides align to TRBD2. This CDR3 contains 16 residues. The V gene end was trimmed by 0 bases and the J gene end by 10 bases; junction bases not matched to a gene: 11. Germline CDR1 and CDR2: MGHRA and YSYEKL. In DNA form, the CDR3 reads TGCGCCAGCAGCCAAGAGTTTGTAGCGGGAAAGCGGGAGCAGTTCTTC. This codes for CASSQEFVAGKREQFF.

The gene calls are TRBV5-6 and TRBJ2-7; 16 bases are shared with TRBD2. V shed 5 bases and J 0 bases; nucleotides not matched to a gene: 5. Looked up from germline, CDR1 is SGHDT and CDR2 is YYEEEE. This CDR3 contains 17 residues. The CDR3 coding sequence is TGTGCCAGCAGTCCGGGACTAGCGGGAGGGCCCTCCTACGAGCAGTACTTC. Amino acid sequence: CASSPGLAGGPSYEQYF.

DNA of the CDR3: TGTGCCAGCAGTTTAGGAGGGCACAATGAGCAGTTCTTC. It codes for CASSLGGHNEQFF. The gene calls are TRBV27 and TRBJ2-1; a possible D gene is TRBD2 (6 bases). Trimming took 2 bases from V and 5 from J, leaving 7 bases between them. The CDR3 is 13 amino acids. Germline V gives CDR1 MNHEY, CDR2 SMNVEV (reference sequence).

This clone was recorded once. This chain connects TRBV7-3 to TRBJ2-3; a possible D gene is TRBD1 (5 bases). Trimming took 2 bases from V and 3 from J, leaving 9 bases between them. CDR3 size: 14 residues. Looked up from germline, CDR1 is SGHTA and CDR2 is FQGTGA. The CDR3 nucleotides read TGTGCCAGCAGCTTACAGGGTGCAACAGATACGCAGTATTTT. Protein: CASSLQGATDTQYF.